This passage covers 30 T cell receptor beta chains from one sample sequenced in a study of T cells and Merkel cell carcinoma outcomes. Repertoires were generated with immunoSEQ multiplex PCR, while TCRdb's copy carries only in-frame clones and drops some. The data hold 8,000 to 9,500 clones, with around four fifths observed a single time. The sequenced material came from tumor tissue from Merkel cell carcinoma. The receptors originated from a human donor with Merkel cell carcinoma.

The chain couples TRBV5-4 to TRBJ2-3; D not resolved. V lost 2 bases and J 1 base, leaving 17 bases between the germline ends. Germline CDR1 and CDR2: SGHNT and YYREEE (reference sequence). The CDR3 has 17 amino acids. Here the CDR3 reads CASSLDPGAIGTDTQYF. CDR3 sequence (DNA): TGTGCCAGCAGCTTAGACCCCGGCGCGATTGGCACAGATACGCAGTATTTT. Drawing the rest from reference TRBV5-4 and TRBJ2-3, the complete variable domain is ETGVTQSPTHLIKTRGQQVTLRCSSQSGHNTVSWYQQALGQGPQFIFQYYREEENGRGNFPPRFSGLQFPNYSSELNVNALELDDSALYLCASSLDPGAIGTDTQYFGPGTRLTVL.

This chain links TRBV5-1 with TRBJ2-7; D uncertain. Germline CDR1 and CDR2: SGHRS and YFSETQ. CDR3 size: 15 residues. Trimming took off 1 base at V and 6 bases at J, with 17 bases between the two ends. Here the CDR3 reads CASSLFRQERAEQYF. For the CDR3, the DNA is TGCGCCAGCAGCTTGTTCCGGCAGGAACGGGCCGAGCAGTACTTC.

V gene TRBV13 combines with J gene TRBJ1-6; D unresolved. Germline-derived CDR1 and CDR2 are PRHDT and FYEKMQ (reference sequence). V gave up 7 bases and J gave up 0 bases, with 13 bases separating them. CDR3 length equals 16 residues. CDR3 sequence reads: CASKSRRGSYNSPLHF. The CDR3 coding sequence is TGTGCCAGCAAGTCCCGACGAGGCTCCTATAATTCACCCCTCCACTTT. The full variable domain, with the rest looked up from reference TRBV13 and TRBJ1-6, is AAGVIQSPRHLIKEKRETATLKCYPIPRHDTVYWYQQGPGQDPQFLISFYEKMQSDKGSIPDRFSAQQFSDYHSELNMSSLELGDSALYFCASKSRRGSYNSPLHFGNGTRLTVT.

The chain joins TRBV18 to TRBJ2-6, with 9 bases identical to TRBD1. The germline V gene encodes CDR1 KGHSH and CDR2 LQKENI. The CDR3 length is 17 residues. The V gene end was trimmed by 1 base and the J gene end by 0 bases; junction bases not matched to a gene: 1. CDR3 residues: CASSPLGQGSGANVLTF. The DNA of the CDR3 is TGTGCCAGCTCACCACTGGGACAGGGCTCTGGGGCCAACGTCCTGACTTTC.

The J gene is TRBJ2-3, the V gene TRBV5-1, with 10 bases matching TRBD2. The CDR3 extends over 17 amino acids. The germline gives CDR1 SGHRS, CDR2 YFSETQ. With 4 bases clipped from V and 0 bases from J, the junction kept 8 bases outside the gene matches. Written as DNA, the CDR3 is TGCGCCAGCAGCAGAGGGACTAGCGAACCTAGCACAGATACGCAGTATTTT. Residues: CASSRGTSEPSTDTQYF. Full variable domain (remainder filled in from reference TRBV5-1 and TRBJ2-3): KAGVTQTPRYLIKTRGQQVTLSCSPISGHRSVSWYQQTPGQGLQFLFEYFSETQRNKGNFPGRFSGRQFSNSRSEMNVSTLELGDSALYLCASSRGTSEPSTDTQYFGPGTRLTVL.

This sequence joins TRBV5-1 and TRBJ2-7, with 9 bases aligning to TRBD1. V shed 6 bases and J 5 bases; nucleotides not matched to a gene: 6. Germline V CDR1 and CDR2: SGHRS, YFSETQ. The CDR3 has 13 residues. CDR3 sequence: CASMPGQGHEQYF. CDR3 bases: TGCGCCAGCATGCCGGGACAGGGCCACGAGCAGTACTTC. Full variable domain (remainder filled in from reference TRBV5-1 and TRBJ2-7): KAGVTQTPRYLIKTRGQQVTLSCSPISGHRSVSWYQQTPGQGLQFLFEYFSETQRNKGNFPGRFSGRQFSNSRSEMNVSTLELGDSALYLCASMPGQGHEQYFGPGTRLTVT.

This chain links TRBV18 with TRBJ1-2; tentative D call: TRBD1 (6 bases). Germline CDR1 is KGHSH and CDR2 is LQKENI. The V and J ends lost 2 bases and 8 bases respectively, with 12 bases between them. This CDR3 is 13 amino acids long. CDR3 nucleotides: TGTGCCAGCTCACCATTCAGGGGCGAAGGCTACACCTTC. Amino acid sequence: CASSPFRGEGYTF. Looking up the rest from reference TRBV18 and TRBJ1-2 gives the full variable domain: NAGVMQNPRHLVRRRGQEARLRCSPMKGHSHVYWYRQLPEEGLKFMVYLQKENIIDESGMPKERFSAEFPKEGPSILRIQQVVRGDSAAYFCASSPFRGEGYTFGSGTRLTVV.

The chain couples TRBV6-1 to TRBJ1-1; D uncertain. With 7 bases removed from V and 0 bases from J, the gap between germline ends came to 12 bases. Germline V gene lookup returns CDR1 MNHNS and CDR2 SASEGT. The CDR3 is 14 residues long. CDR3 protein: CASTVGILNTEAFF. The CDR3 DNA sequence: TGTGCCAGCACGGTGGGGATTTTGAACACTGAAGCTTTCTTT.

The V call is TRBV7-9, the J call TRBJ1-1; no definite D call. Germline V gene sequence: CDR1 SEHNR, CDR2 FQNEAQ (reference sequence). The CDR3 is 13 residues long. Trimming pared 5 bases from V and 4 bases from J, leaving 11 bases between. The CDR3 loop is CASSLAPGTEAFF. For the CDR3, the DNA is TGTGCCAGCAGCCTTGCCCCGGGCACTGAAGCTTTCTTT.

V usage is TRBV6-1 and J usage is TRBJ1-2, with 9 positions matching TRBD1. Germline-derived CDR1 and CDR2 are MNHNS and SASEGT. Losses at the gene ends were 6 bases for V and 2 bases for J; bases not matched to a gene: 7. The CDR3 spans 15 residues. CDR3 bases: TGTGCCAGCAGGAACCTTGGGACAGGGAACTATGGCTACACCTTC. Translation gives CASRNLGTGNYGYTF.

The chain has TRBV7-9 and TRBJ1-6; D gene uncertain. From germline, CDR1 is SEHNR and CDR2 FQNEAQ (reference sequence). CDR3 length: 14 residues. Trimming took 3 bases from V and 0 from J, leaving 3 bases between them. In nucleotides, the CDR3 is TGTGCCAGCAGCTTGAGCTCCTATAATTCACCCCTCCACTTT. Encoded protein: CASSLSSYNSPLHF.

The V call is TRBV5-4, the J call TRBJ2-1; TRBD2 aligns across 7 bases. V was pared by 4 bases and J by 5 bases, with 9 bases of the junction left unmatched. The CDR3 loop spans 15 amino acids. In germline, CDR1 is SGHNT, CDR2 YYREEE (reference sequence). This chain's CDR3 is CASSPPAGSNNEQFF. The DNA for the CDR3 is TGTGCCAGCAGCCCGCCAGCGGGGTCCAACAATGAGCAGTTCTTC.

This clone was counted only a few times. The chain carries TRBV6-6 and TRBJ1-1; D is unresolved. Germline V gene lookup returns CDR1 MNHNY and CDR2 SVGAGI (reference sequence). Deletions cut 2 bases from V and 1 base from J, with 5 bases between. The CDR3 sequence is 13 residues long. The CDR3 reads CASSYATNTEAFF. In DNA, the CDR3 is TGTGCCAGCAGTTACGCCACGAACACTGAAGCTTTCTTT.

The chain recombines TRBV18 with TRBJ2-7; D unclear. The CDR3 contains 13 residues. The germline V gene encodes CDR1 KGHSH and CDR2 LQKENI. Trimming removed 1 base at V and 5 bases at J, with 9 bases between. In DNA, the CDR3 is TGTGCCAGCTCACCACTGGGTGGCAACGAGCAGTACTTC. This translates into CASSPLGGNEQYF.

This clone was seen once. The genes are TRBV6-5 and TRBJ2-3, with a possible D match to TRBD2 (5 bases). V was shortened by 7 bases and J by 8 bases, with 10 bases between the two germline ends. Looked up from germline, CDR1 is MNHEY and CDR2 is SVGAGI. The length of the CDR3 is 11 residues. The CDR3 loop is CASTLGSTQYF. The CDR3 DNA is TGTGCCAGCACCCTGGGGAGTACGCAGTATTTT.

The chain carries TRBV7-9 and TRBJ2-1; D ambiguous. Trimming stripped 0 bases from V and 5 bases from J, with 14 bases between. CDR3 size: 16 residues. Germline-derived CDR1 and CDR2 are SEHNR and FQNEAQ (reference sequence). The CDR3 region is CASSLALGARDNEQFF. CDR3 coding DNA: TGTGCCAGCAGCTTAGCATTGGGCGCAAGGGACAATGAGCAGTTCTTC.

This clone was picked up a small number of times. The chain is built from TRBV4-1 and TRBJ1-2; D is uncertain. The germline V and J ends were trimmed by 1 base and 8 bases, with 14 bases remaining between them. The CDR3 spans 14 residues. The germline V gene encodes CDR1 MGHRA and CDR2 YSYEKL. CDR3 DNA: TGCGCCAGCAGCCAAGCTAACGGCCCTGGGGGCTACACCTTC. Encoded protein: CASSQANGPGGYTF.

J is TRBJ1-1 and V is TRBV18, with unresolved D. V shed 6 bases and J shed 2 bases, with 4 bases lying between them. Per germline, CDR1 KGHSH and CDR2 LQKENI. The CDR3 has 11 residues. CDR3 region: CASSLNTEAFF. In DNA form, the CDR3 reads TGTGCCAGCTCCCTCAACACTGAAGCTTTCTTT.

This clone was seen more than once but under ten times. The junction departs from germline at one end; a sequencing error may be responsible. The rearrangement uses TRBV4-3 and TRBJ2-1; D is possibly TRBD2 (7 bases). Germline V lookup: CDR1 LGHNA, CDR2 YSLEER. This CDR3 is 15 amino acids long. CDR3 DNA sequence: TGCGCCAGCAGCCCACGGTTAAGGGAGGGGGATGAACAGTTCTTC. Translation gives CASSPRLREGDEQFF.

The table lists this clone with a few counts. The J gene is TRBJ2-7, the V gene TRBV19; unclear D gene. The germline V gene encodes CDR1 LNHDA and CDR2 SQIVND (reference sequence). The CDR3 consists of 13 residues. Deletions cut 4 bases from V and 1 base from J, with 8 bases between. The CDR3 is CASSNAASYEQYF. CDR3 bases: TGTGCCAGTAGTAATGCAGCTTCCTACGAGCAGTACTTC.

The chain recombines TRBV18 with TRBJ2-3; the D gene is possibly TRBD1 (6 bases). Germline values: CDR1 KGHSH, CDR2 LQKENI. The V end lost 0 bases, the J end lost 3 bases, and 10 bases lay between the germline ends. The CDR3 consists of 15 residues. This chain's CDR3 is CASSPPGAKTDTQYF. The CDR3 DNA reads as TGTGCCAGCTCACCACCGGGGGCAAAAACAGATACGCAGTATTTT.

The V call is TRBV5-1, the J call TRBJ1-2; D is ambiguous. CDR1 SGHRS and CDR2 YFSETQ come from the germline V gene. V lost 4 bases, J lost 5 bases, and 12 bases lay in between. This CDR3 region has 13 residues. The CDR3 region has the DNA TGCGCCAGCAGCCAGGACGGATCATATGGCTACACCTTC. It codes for CASSQDGSYGYTF.

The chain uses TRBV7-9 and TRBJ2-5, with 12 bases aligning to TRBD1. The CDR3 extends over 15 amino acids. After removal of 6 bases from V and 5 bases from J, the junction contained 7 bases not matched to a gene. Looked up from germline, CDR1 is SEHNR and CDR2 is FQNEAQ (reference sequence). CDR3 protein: CASSSPGQGAETQYF. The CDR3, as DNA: TGTGCCAGCAGTTCCCCGGGACAGGGGGCCGAGACCCAGTACTTC.

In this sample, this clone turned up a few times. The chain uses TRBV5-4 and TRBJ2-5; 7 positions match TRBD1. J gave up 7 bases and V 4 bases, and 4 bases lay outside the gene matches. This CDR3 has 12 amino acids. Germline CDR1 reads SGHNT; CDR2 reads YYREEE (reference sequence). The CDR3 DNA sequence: TGTGCCAGCAGCGCGTGGGACAGGACCCAGTACTTC. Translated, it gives CASSAWDRTQYF.

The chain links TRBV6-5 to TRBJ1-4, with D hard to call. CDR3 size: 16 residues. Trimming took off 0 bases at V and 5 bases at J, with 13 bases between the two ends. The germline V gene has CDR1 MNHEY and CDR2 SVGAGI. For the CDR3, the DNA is TGTGCCAGCAGTTACTCGGGAGGGTGGGCAAATGAAAAACTGTTTTTT. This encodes CASSYSGGWANEKLFF.

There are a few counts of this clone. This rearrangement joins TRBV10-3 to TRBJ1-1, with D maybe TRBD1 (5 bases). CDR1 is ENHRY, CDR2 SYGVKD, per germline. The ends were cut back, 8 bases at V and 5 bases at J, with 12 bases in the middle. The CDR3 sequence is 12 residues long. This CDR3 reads CAIGQAGTEAFF. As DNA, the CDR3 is TGTGCCATCGGCCAGGCAGGGACTGAAGCTTTCTTT.

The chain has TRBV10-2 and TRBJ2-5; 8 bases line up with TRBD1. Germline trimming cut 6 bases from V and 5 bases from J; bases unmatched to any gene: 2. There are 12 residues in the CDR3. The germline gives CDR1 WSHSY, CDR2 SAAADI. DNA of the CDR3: TGCGCCAGCAGCGACAGGGGCGAGACCCAGTACTTC. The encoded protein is CASSDRGETQYF.

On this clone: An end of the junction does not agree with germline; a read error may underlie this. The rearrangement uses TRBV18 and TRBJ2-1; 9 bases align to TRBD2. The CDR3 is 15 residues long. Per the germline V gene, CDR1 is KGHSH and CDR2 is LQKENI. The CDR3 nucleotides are TGTGCCAGCTCGGCCGGGACTAGCCCCTACGATGAGCAGTTCTTC. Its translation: CASSAGTSPYDEQFF.

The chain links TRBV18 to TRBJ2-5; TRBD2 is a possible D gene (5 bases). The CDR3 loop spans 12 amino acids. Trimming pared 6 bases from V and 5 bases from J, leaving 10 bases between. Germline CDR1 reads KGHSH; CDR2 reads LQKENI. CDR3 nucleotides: TGTGCCAGCTCTACGGGCGGGGAGACCCAGTACTTC. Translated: CASSTGGETQYF. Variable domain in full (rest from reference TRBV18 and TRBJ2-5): NAGVMQNPRHLVRRRGQEARLRCSPMKGHSHVYWYRQLPEEGLKFMVYLQKENIIDESGMPKERFSAEFPKEGPSILRIQQVVRGDSAAYFCASSTGGETQYFGPGTRLLVL.

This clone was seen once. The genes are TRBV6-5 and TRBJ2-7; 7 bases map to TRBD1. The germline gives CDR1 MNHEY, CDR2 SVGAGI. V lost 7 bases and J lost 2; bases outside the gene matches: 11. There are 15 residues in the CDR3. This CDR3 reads CASKKDRSPTYEQYF. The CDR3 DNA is TGTGCCAGCAAAAAGGACAGGAGTCCTACCTACGAGCAGTACTTC.